The 15 T cell receptor beta chains listed next were all sequenced from one sample in a study of OX40 agonist ivuxolimab in advanced cancers. Here immunoSEQ multiplex PCR was the method, and the copy in TCRdb shows in-frame clones only, minus some. Among 90,000 to 150,000 clones listed, approximately 90% were seen once. Sequences were derived from CD4+ or CD8+ T cells sorted from blood, sampled in a trial of the OX40 agonist ivuxolimab. The receptors derive from an adult with an advanced solid tumor such as melanoma, head and neck, liver or kidney cancer.

This clone was recorded once. This rearrangement joins TRBV28 to TRBJ2-1, with a tentative D call TRBD1 (6 bases). Germline values: CDR1 MDHEN, CDR2 SYDVKM. Trimming removed 10 bases from V and 3 bases from J, with 16 bases in between. This CDR3 has 14 residues. The CDR3 reads CANARGRGYNEQFF. The CDR3 coding sequence is TGTGCCAACGCCAGGGGTCGGGGCTACAATGAGCAGTTCTTC.

The chain carries TRBV9 and TRBJ1-3, with D unresolved. The germline gives CDR1 SGDLS, CDR2 YYNGEE. This CDR3 region has 17 residues. V was cut by 3 bases and J by 0 bases, with 16 bases left in between. The CDR3 region has the DNA TGTGCCAGCAGCGGAGGGAACAGTGCCTTCTCTGGAAACACCATATATTTT. Protein sequence: CASSGGNSAFSGNTIYF.

This chain joins TRBV10-3 and TRBJ1-4; 9 bases agree with TRBD1. Trimming removed 6 bases from V and 8 bases from J; junction bases left unmatched: 7. In germline, CDR1 is ENHRY, CDR2 SYGVKD. The CDR3 loop spans 14 amino acids. DNA of the CDR3: TGTGCCATCAGGCCGGGACAGGGAAGCGAAAAACTGTTTTTT. It translates to CAIRPGQGSEKLFF.

This chain joins TRBV4-3 and TRBJ2-7; TRBD1 agrees at 8 bases. This CDR3 is built from 16 residues. Germline CDR1 LGHNA, CDR2 YSLEER. V dropped 2 bases and J dropped 4; count of bases not matched to a gene: 10. For the CDR3, the DNA is TGCGCCAGCAGCCAATCCACCGCAGGGGGCATATACGAGCAGTACTTC. Protein: CASSQSTAGGIYEQYF.

The V gene is TRBV29-1, the J gene TRBJ2-5; 7 bases line up with TRBD2. This CDR3 has 12 residues. Trimming cost V 6 bases and J 4 bases; bases outside gene matches: 5. Germline V gene lookup returns CDR1 SQVTM and CDR2 ANQGSEA. Here the CDR3 DNA reads TGCAGCGTGAGGGAGGGGCTAGAGACCCAGTACTTC. Its translation: CSVREGLETQYF.

This sequence joins TRBV4-2 and TRBJ2-5; possible D gene TRBD1, 5 bases. The end of the DNA aligns better with TRBJ2-7, so the J call may be wrong. CDR1 and CDR2 (germline): LGHNA, YNFKEQ. This CDR3 is 15 amino acids long. Here the CDR3 reads CASSPLGATSYEQYF. CDR3 in DNA: TGTGCCAGCAGCCCCTTAGGGGCGACCTCCTACGAGCAGTACTTC.

The chain links TRBV19 to TRBJ1-1; no clear D. CDR1 LNHDA and CDR2 SQIVND come from the germline V gene (reference sequence). The ends were cut back, 10 bases at V and 1 base at J, with 7 bases in the middle. This CDR3 has 11 amino acids. The CDR3 region is CATRRNTEAFF. The CDR3 region has the DNA TGTGCCACCCGGCGGAACACTGAAGCTTTCTTT.

This clone has more than one count but fewer than ten. This chain joins TRBV11-2 and TRBJ1-5; TRBD1 is a possible D gene (5 bases). Trimming took 3 bases from V and 7 from J, leaving 10 bases between them. Germline values: CDR1 SGHAT, CDR2 FQNNGV. CDR3 length: 13 residues. In DNA, the CDR3 is TGTGCCAGCAGCTTGTGGCAGGGCCAGCCCCAGCATTTT. Translation: CASSLWQGQPQHF.

This sequence joins TRBV28 and TRBJ2-3; 10 bases agree with TRBD2. Trimming removed 6 bases from V and 5 bases from J; junction bases left unmatched: 8. The CDR3 extends over 15 amino acids. Looked up from germline, CDR1 is MDHEN and CDR2 is SYDVKM. DNA for the CDR3: TGTGCCAGCAGAGGAAGCGGGGGGGCATTAGATACGCAGTATTTT. It codes for CASRGSGGALDTQYF. Using reference TRBV28 and TRBJ2-3 for the parts outside the CDR3, the full variable domain is DVKVTQSSRYLVKRTGEKVFLECVQDMDHENMFWYRQDPGLGLRLIYFSYDVKMKEKGDIPEGYSVSREKKERFSLILESASTNQTSMYLCASRGSGGALDTQYFGPGTRLTVL.

The V gene is TRBV19, the J gene TRBJ1-1; 8 bases are a match to TRBD1. In germline, CDR1 is LNHDA, CDR2 SQIVND (reference sequence). J was trimmed by 5 bases and V by 1 base; bases with no gene match: 9. This CDR3 is 16 amino acids long. In nucleotides, the CDR3 is TGTGCCAGTAGTATAGTAGGGCAGGGGGCGCGGACTGAAGCTTTCTTT. Its protein product is CASSIVGQGARTEAFF.

Only one count was recorded for this clone. The V and J genes are TRBV5-1 and TRBJ2-5; D could derive from TRBD1 or TRBD2 (6 bases each). The V end lost 5 bases, the J end lost 1 base, and 15 bases lay between the germline ends. The CDR3 loop spans 15 amino acids. Germline CDR1 and CDR2: SGHRS and YFSETQ. Written as DNA, the CDR3 is TGCGCCAGCAGTTCCCGACGGGGGCCCCAAGAGACCCAGTACTTC. This gives the protein CASSSRRGPQETQYF.

J is TRBJ1-1 and V is TRBV30, with a weak D call TRBD1 (5 bases). The CDR3 totals 13 residues. The germline V and J ends were trimmed by 2 bases and 5 bases, with 12 bases remaining between them. Germline CDR1 reads GTSNPN; CDR2 reads SVGIG (reference sequence). CDR3 DNA: TGTGCCTGGAGTCCGGGGGTAGGGACTGAAGCTTTCTTT. Translated: CAWSPGVGTEAFF.

The V and J genes are TRBV7-2 and TRBJ2-2; 10 nucleotides agree with TRBD2. The junction had 6 bases not matched to a gene; V was cut back by 6 bases and J by 5 bases. Germline-derived CDR1 and CDR2 are SGHTA and FQGNSA. This CDR3 has 15 amino acids. Written as DNA, the CDR3 is TGTGCCAGCAGAATAGCGGGGGGCCGAACCGGGGAGCTGTTTTTT. It codes for CASRIAGGRTGELFF.

The chain links TRBV10-2 to TRBJ1-2; 9 positions agree with TRBD1. CDR1 and CDR2 (germline): WSHSY, SAAADI. The CDR3 has 14 amino acids. V shed 4 bases and J 6 bases; nucleotides not matched to a gene: 6. DNA of the CDR3: TGCGCCAGCAGTGGGACTACAGGGGGCGATGGCTACACCTTC. This sequence encodes CASSGTTGGDGYTF.

The gene calls are TRBV4-3 and TRBJ2-7; D ambiguous. V lost 0 bases to trimming and J lost 6 bases, with 9 bases between them. The CDR3 extends over 13 amino acids. Germline lookup yields CDR1 LGHNA and CDR2 YSLEER. The CDR3 DNA reads as TGCGCCAGCAGCCAAGAATCCTGGGGCGAGCAGTACTTC. Residues: CASSQESWGEQYF.